A selection of T cell receptor beta chains follows, all from one sample in a study of pediatric ulcerative colitis. The data were produced by immunoSEQ multiplex PCR, yet TCRdb's version contains in-frame clones alone and is incomplete. The sample lists about 32,000 clones; more than 75% were seen once. The sample was blood. The receptors derive from a boy aged 5 to 17 with severe ulcerative colitis. CDR3s include the opening cysteine and the closing phenylalanine or tryptophan. The D gene is left open where the match is weak. Rows give clone size only sometimes, using once, few, many, or a class for an expanded clone.

. TRBJ1-5 TRBV30 . CAWSRRRGGHQPQHF TGTGCCTGGAGTAGAAGGAGGGGGGGGCATCAGCCCCAGCATTTT
. TRBJ2-3 TRBV4-1 TRBD2 CASRRLAGGLDTQYF TGCGCCAGCAGGAGACTAGCGGGGGGATTAGATACGCAGTATTTT
. TRBJ2-2 TRBV9 . CASSASGELFF TGTGCCAGCAGCGCCTCCGGGGAGCTGTTTTTT
. TRBJ2-1 TRBV7-9 TRBD2 CASSLTGTTPDNEQFF TGTGCCAGCAGCTTAACCGGGACTACACCTGACAATGAGCAGTTCTTC
few TRBJ2-3 TRBV7-2 TRBD2 CASSLDSGGTDTQYF TGTGCCAGCAGCTTAGACAGCGGGGGCACAGATACGCAGTATTTT
. TRBJ2-5 TRBV5-1 . CASSWEGSGQETQYF TGCGCCAGCAGCTGGGAAGGTTCGGGGCAAGAGACCCAGTACTTC
. TRBJ1-2 TRBV5-4 . CASRHAPRTDGYTF TGTGCCAGCAGACACGCCCCCCGGACTGATGGCTACACCTTC
. TRBJ2-5 TRBV11-1 TRBD1 CASSLGQGGILQETQYF TGTGCCAGCAGCTTAGGACAGGGCGGAATTCTCCAAGAGACCCAGTACTTC
few TRBJ2-1 TRBV5-1 . CASSPLSSGGPFYEQFF TGCGCCAGCAGCCCACTCTCTTCCGGGGGGCCATTTTATGAGCAGTTCTTC
. TRBJ1-2 TRBV30 TRBD1 CAWGDSTGGYTF TGTGCCTGGGGGGACAGTACGGGGGGCTACACCTTC
. TRBJ2-3 TRBV28 TRBD2 CASSAGLAVTDTQYF TGTGCCAGCAGTGCCGGACTAGCGGTAACAGATACGCAGTATTTT
. TRBJ2-3 TRBV10-3 TRBD2 CAISVPGLAVNSSRTDTQYF TGTGCCATCAGCGTACCGGGACTAGCGGTAAATAGCTCCCGGACAGATACGCAGTATTTT
few TRBJ1-2 TRBV23-1 TRBD1 CARRTRGKGYTF TGCGCCAGGAGGACCAGGGGGAAAGGCTACACCTTC